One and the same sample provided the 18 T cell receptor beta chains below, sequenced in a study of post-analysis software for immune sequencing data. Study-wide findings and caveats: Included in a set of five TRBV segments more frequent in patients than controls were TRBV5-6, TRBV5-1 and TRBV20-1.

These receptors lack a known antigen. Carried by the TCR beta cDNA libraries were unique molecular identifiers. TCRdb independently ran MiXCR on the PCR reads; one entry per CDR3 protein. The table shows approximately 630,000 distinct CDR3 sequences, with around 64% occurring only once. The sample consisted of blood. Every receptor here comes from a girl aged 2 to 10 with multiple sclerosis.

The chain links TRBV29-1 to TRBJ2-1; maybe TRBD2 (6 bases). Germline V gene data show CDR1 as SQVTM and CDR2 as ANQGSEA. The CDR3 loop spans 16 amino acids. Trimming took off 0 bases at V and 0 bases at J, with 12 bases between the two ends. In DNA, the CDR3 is TGCAGCGTTGAAGATCCGGAGGGGATCTCCTACAATGAGCAGTTCTTC. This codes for CSVEDPEGISYNEQFF.

The CDR3 loop reads CASSSGTEGSYEQYF. The CDR3 coding sequence is TGTGCCAGCAGCTCCGGGACGGAGGGCTCCTACGAGCAGTACTTC. V usage is TRBV7-2 and J usage is TRBJ2-7; the D gene is possibly TRBD2 (6 bases). The CDR3 totals 15 residues. The germline V gene has CDR1 SGHTA and CDR2 FQGNSA. Trimming removed 4 bases at V and 0 bases at J, with 13 bases between.

The CDR3 nucleotides are TGCGCCAGCAGCCAAGACCCGAGGGCAGGGGACCTATCTGTGAATGAGCAGTTCTTC. Amino acids: CASSQDPRAGDLSVNEQFF. The V and J genes are TRBV4-1 and TRBJ2-1; D is possibly TRBD1 (6 bases). CDR3 size: 19 residues. Germline V lookup: CDR1 MGHRA, CDR2 YSYEKL. Trimming took 0 bases from V and 7 from J, leaving 25 bases between them.

CDR3: CASSVKPIYEQYF. CDR3 nucleotide sequence: TGTGCCAGCAGCGTTAAACCCATCTACGAGCAGTACTTC. The chain is built from TRBV5-6 and TRBJ2-7; D ambiguous. CDR3 size: 13 residues. V shed 4 bases and J shed 3 bases, with 11 bases lying between them. CDR1 SGHDT and CDR2 YYEEEE come from the germline V gene.

The CDR3 sequence: CASSQDIGFEETQYF. CDR3 in DNA: TGCGCCAGCAGCCAAGATATTGGGTTTGAGGAGACCCAGTACTTC. The genes are TRBV4-3 and TRBJ2-5; no firm D call. The CDR3 is 15 amino acids. CDR1 is LGHNA, CDR2 YSLEER, per germline. V lost 0 bases and J lost 5, with 13 bases in between.

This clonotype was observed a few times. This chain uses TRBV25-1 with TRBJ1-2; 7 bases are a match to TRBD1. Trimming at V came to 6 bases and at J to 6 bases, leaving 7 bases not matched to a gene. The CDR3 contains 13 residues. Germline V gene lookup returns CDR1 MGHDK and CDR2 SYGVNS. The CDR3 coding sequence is TGTGCCAGCAGCTTACAGGGGAAGAATGGCTACACCTTC. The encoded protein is CASSLQGKNGYTF.

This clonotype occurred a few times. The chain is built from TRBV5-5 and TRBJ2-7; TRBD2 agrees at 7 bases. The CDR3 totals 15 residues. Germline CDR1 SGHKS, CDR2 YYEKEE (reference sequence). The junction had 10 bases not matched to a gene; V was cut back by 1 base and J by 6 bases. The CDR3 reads CASSLYQPGGSEQYF. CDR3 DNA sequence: TGTGCCAGCAGCTTGTACCAGCCGGGGGGATCCGAGCAGTACTTC.

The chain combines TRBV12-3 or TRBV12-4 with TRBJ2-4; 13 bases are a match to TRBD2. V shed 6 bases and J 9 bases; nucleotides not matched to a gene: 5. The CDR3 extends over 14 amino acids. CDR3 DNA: TGTGCCAGCAGGCCGGGACTAGCGGGAAGCATTCAGTACTTC. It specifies CASRPGLAGSIQYF.

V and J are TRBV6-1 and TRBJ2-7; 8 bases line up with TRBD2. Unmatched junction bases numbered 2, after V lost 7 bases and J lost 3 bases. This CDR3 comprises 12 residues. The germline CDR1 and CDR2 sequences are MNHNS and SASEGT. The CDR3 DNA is TGTGCCAGCATCACTAGCGGCTACGAGCAGTACTTC. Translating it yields CASITSGYEQYF.

The CDR3 region has the DNA TGCGCCAGCAGTGAGTCTTTAGCGGGCCTCACAGATACGCAGTATTTT. Encoded protein: CASSESLAGLTDTQYF. This chain uses TRBV10-2 with TRBJ2-3, with 7 bases aligning to TRBD2. V gave up 0 bases and J gave up 2 bases; unmatched junction bases: 5. Germline lookup yields CDR1 WSHSY and CDR2 SAAADI. The CDR3 is 16 amino acids.

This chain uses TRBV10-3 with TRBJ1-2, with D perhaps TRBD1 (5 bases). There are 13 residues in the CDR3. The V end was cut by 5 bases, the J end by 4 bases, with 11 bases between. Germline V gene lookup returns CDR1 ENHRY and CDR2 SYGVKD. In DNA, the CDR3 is TGTGCCATCAGTCAGGACAACCCCTATGGCTACACCTTC. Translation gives CAISQDNPYGYTF.

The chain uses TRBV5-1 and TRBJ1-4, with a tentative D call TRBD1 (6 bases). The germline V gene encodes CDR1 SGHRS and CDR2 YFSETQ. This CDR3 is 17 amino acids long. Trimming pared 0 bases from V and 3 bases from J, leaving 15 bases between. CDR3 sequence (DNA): TGCGCCAGCAGCTTGGCCGGGGGCGGAGGGGCTAATGAAAAACTGTTTTTT. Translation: CASSLAGGGGANEKLFF.

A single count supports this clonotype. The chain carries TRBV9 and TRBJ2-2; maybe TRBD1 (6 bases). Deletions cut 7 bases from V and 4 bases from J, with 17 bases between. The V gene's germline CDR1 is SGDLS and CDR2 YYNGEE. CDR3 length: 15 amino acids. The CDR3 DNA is TGTGCCAGCCATCAATGGGACATACCCACCGGGGAGCTGTTTTTT. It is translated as CASHQWDIPTGELFF.

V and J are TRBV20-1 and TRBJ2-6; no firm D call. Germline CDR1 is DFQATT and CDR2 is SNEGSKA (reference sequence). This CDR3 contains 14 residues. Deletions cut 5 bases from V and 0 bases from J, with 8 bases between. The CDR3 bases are TGCAGTGCTCGCCGGGTCTCTGGGGCCAACGTCCTGACTTTC. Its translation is CSARRVSGANVLTF.

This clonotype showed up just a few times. CDR3 loop: CASSYLPVGNEQFF. The CDR3 DNA reads TGTGCCAGCAGCTACCTACCCGTCGGCAATGAGCAGTTCTTC. This chain links TRBV7-3 with TRBJ2-1; D remains unclear. Germline loops: CDR1 SGHTA, CDR2 FQGTGA. V lost 4 bases, J lost 6 bases, and 13 bases lay in between. This CDR3 has 14 amino acids.

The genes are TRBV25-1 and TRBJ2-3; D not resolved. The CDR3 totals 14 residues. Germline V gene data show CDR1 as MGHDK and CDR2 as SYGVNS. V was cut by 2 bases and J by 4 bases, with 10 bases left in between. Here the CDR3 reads CASSETAWPDTQYF. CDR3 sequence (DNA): TGTGCCAGCAGTGAAACGGCGTGGCCAGATACGCAGTATTTT. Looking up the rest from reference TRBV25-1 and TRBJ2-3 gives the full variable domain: EADIYQTPRYLVIGTGKKITLECSQTMGHDKMYWYQQDPGMELHLIHYSYGVNSTEKGDLSSESTVSRIRTEHFPLTLESARPSHTSQYLCASSETAWPDTQYFGPGTRLTVL.

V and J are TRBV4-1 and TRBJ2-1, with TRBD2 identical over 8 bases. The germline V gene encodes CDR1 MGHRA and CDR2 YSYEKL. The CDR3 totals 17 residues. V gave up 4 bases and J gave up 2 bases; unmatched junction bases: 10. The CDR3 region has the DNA TGCGCCAGCAGCCGACAAAAGCGGGAGTCCACCTACAATGAGCAGTTCTTC. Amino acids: CASSRQKRESTYNEQFF.

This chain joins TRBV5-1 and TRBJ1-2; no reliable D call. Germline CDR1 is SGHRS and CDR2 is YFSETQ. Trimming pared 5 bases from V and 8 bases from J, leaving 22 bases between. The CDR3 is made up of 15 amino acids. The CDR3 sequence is CASRVERLGLHGYTF. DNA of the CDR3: TGCGCCAGCAGAGTGGAAAGGCTGGGTTTACACGGCTACACCTTC.